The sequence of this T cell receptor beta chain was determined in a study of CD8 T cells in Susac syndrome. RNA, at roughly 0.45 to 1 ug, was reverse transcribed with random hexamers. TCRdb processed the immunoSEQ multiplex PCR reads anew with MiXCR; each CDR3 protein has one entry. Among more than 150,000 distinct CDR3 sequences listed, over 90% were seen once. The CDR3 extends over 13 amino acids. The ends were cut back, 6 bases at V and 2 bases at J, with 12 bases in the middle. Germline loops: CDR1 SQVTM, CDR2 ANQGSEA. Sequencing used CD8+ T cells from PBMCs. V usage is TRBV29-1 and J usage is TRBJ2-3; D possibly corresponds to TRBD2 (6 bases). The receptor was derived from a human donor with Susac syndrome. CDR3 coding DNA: TGCAGCGTCGGGGGAGGTGACACAGATACGCAGTATTTT. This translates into CSVGGGDTDTQYF.